The 12 T cell receptor beta chains below all came from one sample that was sequenced in a study of cytomegalovirus exposure and HLA in healthy donors. PCR employed 60 Vbeta and 13 Jbeta primers. Method: immunoSEQ multiplex PCR; TCRdb's copy keeps in-frame clones and lacks some. This sample has about 170,000 clones, with around 78% found just once. The sequenced sample was PBMCs. The receptors were sampled from a female donor in good health and CMV-seronegative.

The chain has TRBV7-2 and TRBJ2-7, with 7 bases aligning to TRBD2. The V gene's germline CDR1 is SGHTA and CDR2 FQGNSA. This CDR3 region has 15 residues. Trimming removed 1 base from V and 0 bases from J; junction bases left unmatched: 3. The CDR3 reads CASSLVGTNSYEQYF. In DNA, the CDR3 is TGTGCCAGCAGCTTAGTTGGGACTAACTCCTACGAGCAGTACTTC.

The chain combines TRBV4-2 with TRBJ1-2; 8 nucleotides match TRBD1. CDR1 is LGHNA and CDR2 is YNFKEQ in the germline V gene. The CDR3 sequence is 14 residues long. Unmatched junction bases numbered 4, after V lost 3 bases and J lost 4 bases. CDR3 coding DNA: TGTGCCAGCAGCCAGGCTACAGGGGGCTATGGCTACACCTTC. It is translated as CASSQATGGYGYTF.

The chain employs TRBV5-6 and TRBJ1-2; D gene ambiguous. The CDR3 contains 13 residues. The ends were cut back, 1 base at V and 6 bases at J, with 10 bases in the middle. Looked up from germline, CDR1 is SGHDT and CDR2 is YYEEEE. DNA of the CDR3: TGTGCCAGCAGCTTGCCCGAGCCCCATGGCTACACCTTC. This encodes CASSLPEPHGYTF.

The V and J genes are TRBV4-1 and TRBJ1-4, with D maybe TRBD1 (6 bases). The germline CDR1 and CDR2 sequences are MGHRA and YSYEKL. Trimming cost V 1 base and J 6 bases, with 12 bases left between them. The CDR3 loop spans 15 amino acids. CDR3 in DNA: TGCGCCAGCAGCCAAGGTTTCAGGGGTCATGAAAAACTGTTTTTT. Translation: CASSQGFRGHEKLFF.

The J gene is TRBJ1-4, the V gene TRBV30; unclear D gene. This CDR3 has 16 residues. Germline-derived CDR1 and CDR2 are GTSNPN and SVGIG (reference sequence). V shed 5 bases and J shed 0 bases, with 16 bases lying between them. The CDR3 bases are TGTGCCTGGCTGGCCCGACTTACTACAACTAATGAAAAACTGTTTTTT. Protein product: CAWLARLTTTNEKLFF.

The chain is built from TRBV28 and TRBJ2-7; TRBD2 aligns across 14 bases. With 2 bases clipped from V and 6 bases from J, the junction kept 9 bases outside the gene matches. Germline values: CDR1 MDHEN, CDR2 SYDVKM. The CDR3 is made up of 17 amino acids. The chain's CDR3 is CASSLGGLAGVVGEQYF. The CDR3 nucleotides are TGTGCCAGCAGTTTAGGGGGACTAGCGGGAGTCGTTGGCGAGCAGTACTTC.

The chain combines TRBV9 with TRBJ2-7; possible D gene TRBD1, 5 bases. The CDR3 consists of 14 residues. The germline V gene has CDR1 SGDLS and CDR2 YYNGEE. V was pared by 6 bases and J by 0 bases, with 13 bases between. CDR3 nucleotide sequence: TGTGCCAGCAACCCCGGACAAGGCTCCTACGAGCAGTACTTC. It encodes CASNPGQGSYEQYF.

This clone was recorded once. The J gene is TRBJ2-5, the V gene TRBV7-2, with 9 bases aligning to TRBD2. V dropped 5 bases and J dropped 5; count of bases not matched to a gene: 6. The CDR3 is 14 amino acids. The germline V gene encodes CDR1 SGHTA and CDR2 FQGNSA. CDR3 DNA: TGTGCCAGCAGCGAGAGCGGGGGGCGGGAGACCCAGTACTTC. Its translation is CASSESGGRETQYF.

The chain links TRBV6-1 to TRBJ2-1; 12 nucleotides align to TRBD2. J lost 5 bases, V lost 8 bases, and 1 base had no gene match. There are 13 residues in the CDR3. Germline loops: CDR1 MNHNS, CDR2 SASEGT. The CDR3 sequence: CASRLAGDNEQFF. For the CDR3, the DNA is TGTGCCAGCCGACTAGCGGGAGACAATGAGCAGTTCTTC.

The chain links TRBV10-3 to TRBJ2-7; D may be TRBD2 (5 bases). V lost 6 bases and J lost 0, with 9 bases in between. CDR1 is ENHRY and CDR2 is SYGVKD in the germline V gene. This CDR3 comprises 13 residues. The CDR3 bases are TGTGCCATCAGCGGTAGCGACTCCTACGAGCAGTACTTC. This sequence encodes CAISGSDSYEQYF.

This clone has a single count. This chain connects TRBV28 to TRBJ2-3, with D perhaps matching TRBD2 (6 bases). Trimming shortened V by 3 bases and J by 1 base, and 17 bases separated the two germline ends. This CDR3 contains 17 residues. Germline lookup yields CDR1 MDHEN and CDR2 SYDVKM. The CDR3 bases are TGTGCCAGCAGTTTTATCAGCACGGCTAGCGGCACAGATACGCAGTATTTT. Translation gives CASSFISTASGTDTQYF.

The J gene is TRBJ2-7, the V gene TRBV13; D possibly corresponds to TRBD2 (7 bases). The CDR3 totals 14 residues. Germline V lookup: CDR1 PRHDT, CDR2 FYEKMQ (reference sequence). V dropped 5 bases and J dropped 1 base, with 12 bases sitting between them. DNA for the CDR3: TGTGCCAGCAGCCCGAGGGGGGGATCCTACGAGCAGTACTTC. This gives the protein CASSPRGGSYEQYF.